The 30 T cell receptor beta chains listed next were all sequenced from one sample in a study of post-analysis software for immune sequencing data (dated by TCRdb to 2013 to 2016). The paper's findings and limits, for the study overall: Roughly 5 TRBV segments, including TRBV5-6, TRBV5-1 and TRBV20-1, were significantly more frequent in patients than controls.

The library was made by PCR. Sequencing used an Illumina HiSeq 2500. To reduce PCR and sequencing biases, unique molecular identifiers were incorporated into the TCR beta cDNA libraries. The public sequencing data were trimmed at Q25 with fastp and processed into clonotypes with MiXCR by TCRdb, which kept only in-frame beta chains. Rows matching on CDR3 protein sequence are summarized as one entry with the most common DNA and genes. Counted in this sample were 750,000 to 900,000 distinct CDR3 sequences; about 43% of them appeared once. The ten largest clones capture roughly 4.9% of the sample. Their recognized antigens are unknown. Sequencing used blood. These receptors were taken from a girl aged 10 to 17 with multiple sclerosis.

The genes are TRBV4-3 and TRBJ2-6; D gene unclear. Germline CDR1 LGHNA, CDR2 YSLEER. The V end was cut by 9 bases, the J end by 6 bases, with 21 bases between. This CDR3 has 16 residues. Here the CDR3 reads CARSSGTLKEANVLTF. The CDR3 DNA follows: TGCGCCAGGAGCTCGGGCACCCTAAAAGAGGCCAACGTCCTGACTTTC.

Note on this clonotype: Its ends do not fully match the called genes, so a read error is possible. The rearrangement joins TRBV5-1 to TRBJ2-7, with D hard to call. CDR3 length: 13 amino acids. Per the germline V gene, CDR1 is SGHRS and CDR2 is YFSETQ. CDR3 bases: TGCGTCAGCAGCTCTGGACCATTCTACGAGCAGTACTTC. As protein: CVSSSGPFYEQYF.

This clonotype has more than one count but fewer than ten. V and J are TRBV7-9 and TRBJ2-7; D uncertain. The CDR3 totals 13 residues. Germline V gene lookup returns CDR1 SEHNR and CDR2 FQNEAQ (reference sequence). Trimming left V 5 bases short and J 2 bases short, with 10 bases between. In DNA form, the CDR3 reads TGTGCCAGCAGCCAGAACTGGCCCTACGAGCAGTACTTC. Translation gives CASSQNWPYEQYF. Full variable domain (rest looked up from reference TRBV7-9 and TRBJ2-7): DTGVSQNPRHKITKRGQNVTFRCDPISEHNRLYWYRQTLGQGPEFLTYFQNEAQLEKSRLLSDRFSAERPKGSFSTLEIQRTEQGDSAMYLCASSQNWPYEQYFGPGTRLTVT.

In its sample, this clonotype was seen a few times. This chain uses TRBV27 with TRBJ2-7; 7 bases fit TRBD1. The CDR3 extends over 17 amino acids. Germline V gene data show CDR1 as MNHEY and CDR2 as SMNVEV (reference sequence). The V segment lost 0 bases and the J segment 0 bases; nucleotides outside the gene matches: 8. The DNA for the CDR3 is TGTGCCAGCAGTTTATCCTTCGGCAGGGGGAACTCCTACGAGCAGTACTTC. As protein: CASSLSFGRGNSYEQYF.

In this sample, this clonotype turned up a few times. In DNA, the CDR3 is TGTGCCAGCAGCGTTACCGGGACCCAAGAGACCCAGTACTTC. Translating gives CASSVTGTQETQYF. The genes are TRBV5-6 and TRBJ2-5; TRBD1 or TRBD2 may be the D gene (5 bases each). CDR1 is SGHDT, CDR2 YYEEEE, per germline. V lost 4 bases to trimming and J lost 1 base, with 11 bases between them. This CDR3 contains 14 residues.

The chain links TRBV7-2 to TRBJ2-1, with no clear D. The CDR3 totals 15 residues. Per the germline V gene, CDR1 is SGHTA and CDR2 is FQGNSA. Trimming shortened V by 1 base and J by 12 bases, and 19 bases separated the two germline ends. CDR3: CASSLVRSPSRRQFF. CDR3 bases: TGTGCCAGCAGCTTAGTTAGGTCACCGTCCAGGCGGCAGTTCTTC. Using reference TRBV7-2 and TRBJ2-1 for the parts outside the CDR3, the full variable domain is GAGVSQSPSNKVTEKGKDVELRCDPISGHTALYWYRQSLGQGLEFLIYFQGNSAPDKSGLPSDRFSAERTGGSVSTLTIQRTQQEDSAVYLCASSLVRSPSRRQFFGPGTRLTVL.

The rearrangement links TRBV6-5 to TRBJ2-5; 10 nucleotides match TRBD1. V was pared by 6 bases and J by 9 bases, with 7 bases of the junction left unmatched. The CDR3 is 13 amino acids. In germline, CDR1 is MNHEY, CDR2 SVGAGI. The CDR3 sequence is CASSRQGAKAQYF. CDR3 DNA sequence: TGTGCCAGCAGCCGACAGGGGGCTAAGGCCCAGTACTTC.

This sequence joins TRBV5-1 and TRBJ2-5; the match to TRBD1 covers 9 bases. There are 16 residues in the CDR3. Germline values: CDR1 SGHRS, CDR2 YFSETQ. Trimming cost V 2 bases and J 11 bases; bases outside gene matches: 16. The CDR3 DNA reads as TGCGCCAGCAGCTTACCCCGGGACAGGGCGGACAATGAGCAGTACTTC. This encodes CASSLPRDRADNEQYF.

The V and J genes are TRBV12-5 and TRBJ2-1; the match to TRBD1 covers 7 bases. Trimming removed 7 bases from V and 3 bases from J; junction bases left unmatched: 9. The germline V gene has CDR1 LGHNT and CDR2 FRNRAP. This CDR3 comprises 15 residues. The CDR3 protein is CASAGDRGFYNEQFF. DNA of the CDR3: TGTGCTAGTGCCGGGGACAGAGGATTCTACAATGAGCAGTTCTTC.

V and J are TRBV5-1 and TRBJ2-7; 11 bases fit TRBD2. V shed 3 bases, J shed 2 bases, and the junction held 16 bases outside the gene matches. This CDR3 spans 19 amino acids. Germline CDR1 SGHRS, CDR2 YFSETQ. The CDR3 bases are TGCGCCAGCAGCTCCGGGACGGGGTTACTAGCGGGAGTGCCCTACGAGCAGTACTTC. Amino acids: CASSSGTGLLAGVPYEQYF.

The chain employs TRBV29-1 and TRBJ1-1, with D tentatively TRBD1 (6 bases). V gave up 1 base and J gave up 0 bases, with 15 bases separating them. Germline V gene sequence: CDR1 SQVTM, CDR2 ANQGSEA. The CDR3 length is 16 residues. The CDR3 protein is CSVEGGRGKMNTEAFF. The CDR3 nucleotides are TGCAGCGTTGAAGGGGGCAGGGGAAAAATGAACACTGAAGCTTTCTTT.

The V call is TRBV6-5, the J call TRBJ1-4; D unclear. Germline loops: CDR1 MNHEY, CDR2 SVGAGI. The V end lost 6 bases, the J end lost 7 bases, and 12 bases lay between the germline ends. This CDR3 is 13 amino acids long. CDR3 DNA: TGTGCCAGCAGACCCTCAGGATTTGAAAAACTGTTTTTT. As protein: CASRPSGFEKLFF.

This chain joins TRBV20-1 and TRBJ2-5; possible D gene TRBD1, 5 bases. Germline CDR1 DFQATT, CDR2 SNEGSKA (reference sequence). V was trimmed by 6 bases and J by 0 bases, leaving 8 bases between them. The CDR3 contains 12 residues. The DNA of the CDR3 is TGCAGTGCCAGGGCAGACCAAGAGACCCAGTACTTC. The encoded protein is CSARADQETQYF.

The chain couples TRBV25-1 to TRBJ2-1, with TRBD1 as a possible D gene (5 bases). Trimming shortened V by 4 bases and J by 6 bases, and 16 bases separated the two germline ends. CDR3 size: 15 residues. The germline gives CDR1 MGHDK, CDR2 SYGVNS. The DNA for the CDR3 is TGTGCCAGCAGTGGGACAAAAATGATAGGCAATGAGCAGTTCTTC. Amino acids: CASSGTKMIGNEQFF.

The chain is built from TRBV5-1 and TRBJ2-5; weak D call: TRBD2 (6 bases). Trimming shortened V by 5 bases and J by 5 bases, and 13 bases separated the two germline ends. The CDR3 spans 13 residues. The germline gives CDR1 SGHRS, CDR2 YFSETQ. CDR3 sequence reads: CASSSTGDETQYF. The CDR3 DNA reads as TGCGCCAGCAGTTCAACGGGAGACGAGACCCAGTACTTC. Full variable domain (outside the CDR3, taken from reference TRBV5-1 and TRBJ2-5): KAGVTQTPRYLIKTRGQQVTLSCSPISGHRSVSWYQQTPGQGLQFLFEYFSETQRNKGNFPGRFSGRQFSNSRSEMNVSTLELGDSALYLCASSSTGDETQYFGPGTRLLVL.

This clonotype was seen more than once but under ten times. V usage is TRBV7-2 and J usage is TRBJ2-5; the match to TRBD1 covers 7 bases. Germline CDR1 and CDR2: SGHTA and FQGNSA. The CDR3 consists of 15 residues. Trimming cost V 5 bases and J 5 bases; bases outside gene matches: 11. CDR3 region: CASSPGQTFGETQYF. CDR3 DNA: TGTGCCAGCAGCCCGGGACAGACTTTCGGCGAGACCCAGTACTTC.

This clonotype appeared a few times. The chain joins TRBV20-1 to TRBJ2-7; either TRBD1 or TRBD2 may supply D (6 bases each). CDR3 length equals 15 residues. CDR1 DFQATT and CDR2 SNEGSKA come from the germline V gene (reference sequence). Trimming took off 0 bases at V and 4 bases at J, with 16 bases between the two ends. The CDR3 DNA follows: TGCAGTGCTAGAGATGGACAGTCCGGGGGTTACGAGCAGTACTTC. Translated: CSARDGQSGGYEQYF.

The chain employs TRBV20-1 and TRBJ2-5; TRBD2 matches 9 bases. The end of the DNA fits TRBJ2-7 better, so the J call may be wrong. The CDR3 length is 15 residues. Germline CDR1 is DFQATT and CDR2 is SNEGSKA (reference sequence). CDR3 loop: CSASRPLAGVDEQYF. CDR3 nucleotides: TGCAGTGCTAGCCGCCCCTTAGCGGGAGTCGACGAGCAGTACTTC.

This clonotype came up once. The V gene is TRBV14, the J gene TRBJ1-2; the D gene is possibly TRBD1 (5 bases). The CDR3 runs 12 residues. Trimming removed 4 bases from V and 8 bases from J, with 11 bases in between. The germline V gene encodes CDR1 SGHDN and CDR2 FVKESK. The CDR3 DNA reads TGTGCCAGCAGCCGAGCAGGGATAGGCTACACCTTC. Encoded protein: CASSRAGIGYTF.

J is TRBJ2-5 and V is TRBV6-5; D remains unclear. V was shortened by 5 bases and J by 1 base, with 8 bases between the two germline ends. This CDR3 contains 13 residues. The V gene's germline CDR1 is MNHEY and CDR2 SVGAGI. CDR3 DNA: TGTGCCAGCAGTGTTGTAGCCCAAGAGACCCAGTACTTC. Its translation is CASSVVAQETQYF.

CDR3 sequence reads: CASSQDGRQLSPLHF. Here the CDR3 DNA reads TGCGCCAGCAGCCAAGATGGGAGACAGCTTTCACCCCTCCACTTT. The chain uses TRBV4-3 and TRBJ1-6; tentatively, D is TRBD1 (5 bases). This CDR3 comprises 15 residues. The germline V gene encodes CDR1 LGHNA and CDR2 YSLEER. V lost 0 bases to trimming and J lost 9 bases, with 12 bases between them.

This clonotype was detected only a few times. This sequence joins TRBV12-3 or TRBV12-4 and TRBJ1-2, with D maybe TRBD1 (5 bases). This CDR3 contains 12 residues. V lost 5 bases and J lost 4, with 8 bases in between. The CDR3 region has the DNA TGTGCCAGCAGTGGGGCACTCTATGGCTACACCTTC. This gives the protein CASSGALYGYTF.

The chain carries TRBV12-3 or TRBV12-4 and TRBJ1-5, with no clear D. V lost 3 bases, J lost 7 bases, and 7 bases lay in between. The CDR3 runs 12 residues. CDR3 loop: CASSFPSQPQHF. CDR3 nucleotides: TGTGCCAGCAGTTTTCCCTCCCAGCCCCAGCATTTT.

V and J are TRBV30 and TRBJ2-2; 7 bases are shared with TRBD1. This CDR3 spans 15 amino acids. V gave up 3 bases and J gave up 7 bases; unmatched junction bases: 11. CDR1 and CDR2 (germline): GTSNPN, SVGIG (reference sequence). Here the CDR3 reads CAWRRQGAGGGELFF. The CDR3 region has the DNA TGTGCCTGGAGGCGACAGGGTGCGGGTGGCGGGGAGCTGTTTTTT.

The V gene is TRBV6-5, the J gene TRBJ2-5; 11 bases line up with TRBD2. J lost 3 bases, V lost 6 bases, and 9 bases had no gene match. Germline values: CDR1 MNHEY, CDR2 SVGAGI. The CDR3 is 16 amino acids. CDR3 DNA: TGTGCCAGCAGCACCGGGGTGGGACTAGCGGAAGAGACCCAGTACTTC. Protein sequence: CASSTGVGLAEETQYF.

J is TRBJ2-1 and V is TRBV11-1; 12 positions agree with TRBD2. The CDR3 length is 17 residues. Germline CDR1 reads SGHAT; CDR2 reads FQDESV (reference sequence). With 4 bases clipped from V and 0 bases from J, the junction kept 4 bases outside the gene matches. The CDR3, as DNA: TGTGCCAGCAGCTCCCCGACTAGCGGGAGCTCCTACAATGAGCAGTTCTTC. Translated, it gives CASSSPTSGSSYNEQFF. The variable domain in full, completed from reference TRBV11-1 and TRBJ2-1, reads EAEVAQSPRYKITEKSQAVAFWCDPISGHATLYWYRQILGQGPELLVQFQDESVVDDSQLPKDRFSAERLKGVDSTLKIQPAELGDSAMYLCASSSPTSGSSYNEQFFGPGTRLTVL.

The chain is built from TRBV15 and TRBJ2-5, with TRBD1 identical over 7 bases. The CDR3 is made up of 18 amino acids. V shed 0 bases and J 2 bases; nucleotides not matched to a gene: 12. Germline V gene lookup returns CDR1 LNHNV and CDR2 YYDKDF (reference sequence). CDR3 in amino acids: CATSRDKGIRDRQETQYF. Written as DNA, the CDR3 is TGTGCCACCAGCAGAGACAAAGGCATCCGGGACAGACAAGAGACCCAGTACTTC.

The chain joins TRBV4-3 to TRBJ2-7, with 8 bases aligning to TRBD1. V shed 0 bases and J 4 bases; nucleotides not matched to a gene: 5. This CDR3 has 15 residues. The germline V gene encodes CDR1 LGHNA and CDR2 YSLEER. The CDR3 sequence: CASSQEAQGAYEQYF. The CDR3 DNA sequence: TGCGCCAGCAGCCAAGAGGCTCAGGGGGCGTACGAGCAGTACTTC.

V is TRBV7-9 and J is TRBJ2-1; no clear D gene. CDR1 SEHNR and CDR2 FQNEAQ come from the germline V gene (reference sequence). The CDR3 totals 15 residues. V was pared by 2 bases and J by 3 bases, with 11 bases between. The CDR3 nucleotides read TGTGCCAGCAGCTTAAAGTCGCGGAGCTACAATGAGCAGTTCTTC. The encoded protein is CASSLKSRSYNEQFF.

CDR3 residues: CSAGGANEQFF. CDR3 in DNA: TGCAGTGCAGGGGGGGCCAACGAGCAGTTCTTC. The V gene is TRBV20-1, the J gene TRBJ2-1, with D possibly TRBD2 on 7 matching bases. V lost 6 bases and J 10 bases, leaving 13 bases between the germline ends. In germline, CDR1 is DFQATT, CDR2 SNEGSKA (reference sequence). This CDR3 is built from 11 residues.